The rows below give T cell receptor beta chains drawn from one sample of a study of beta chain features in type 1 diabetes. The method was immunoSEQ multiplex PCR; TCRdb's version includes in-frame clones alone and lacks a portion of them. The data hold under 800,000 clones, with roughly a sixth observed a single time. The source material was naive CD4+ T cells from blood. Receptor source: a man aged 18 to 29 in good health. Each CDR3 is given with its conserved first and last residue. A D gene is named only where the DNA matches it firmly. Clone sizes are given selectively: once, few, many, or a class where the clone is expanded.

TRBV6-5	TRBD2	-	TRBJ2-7	CASSSLRRLAGDEQYF	TGTGCCAGCAGTTCACTTCGCAGACTAGCGGGAGACGAGCAGTACTTC
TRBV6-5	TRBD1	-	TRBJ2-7	CASSLQGALGEQYF	TGTGCCAGCAGTCTCCAGGGGGCATTAGGTGAGCAGTACTTC
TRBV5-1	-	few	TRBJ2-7	CASSTGQSSEQYF	TGCGCCAGCAGCACCGGACAGTCGTCCGAGCAGTACTTC
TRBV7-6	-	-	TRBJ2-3	CASSPPFWGNTQYF	TGTGCCAGCAGCCCACCATTCTGGGGGAATACGCAGTATTTT
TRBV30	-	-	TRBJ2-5	CAWSINDWETQYF	TGTGCCTGGAGCATTAACGATTGGGAGACCCAGTACTTC
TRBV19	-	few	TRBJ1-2	CASSIRGPSHGGYTF	TGTGCCAGTAGTATTAGAGGCCCTTCCCATGGCGGCTACACCTTC
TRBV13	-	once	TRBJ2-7	CASSLGPGRYYYEQYF	TGTGCCAGCAGCTTAGGCCCCGGCCGGTACTACTACGAGCAGTACTTC
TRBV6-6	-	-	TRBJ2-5	CASTQRGQETQYF	TGTGCCAGCACCCAACGGGGGCAAGAGACCCAGTACTTC
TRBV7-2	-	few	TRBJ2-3	CASSSRGKPTDTQYF	TGTGCCAGCAGCTCCCGAGGGAAACCCACAGATACGCAGTATTTT
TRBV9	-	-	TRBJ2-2	CASSVDPSPGELFF	TGTGCCAGCAGCGTAGACCCTAGCCCCGGGGAGCTGTTTTTT
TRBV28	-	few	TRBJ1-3	CASSAGQVSGNTIYF	TGTGCCAGCAGCGCAGGACAAGTCTCTGGAAACACCATATATTTT
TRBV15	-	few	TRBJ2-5	CATSRDTDQKYETQYF	TGTGCCACCAGCAGAGATACCGACCAAAAGTACGAGACCCAGTACTTC
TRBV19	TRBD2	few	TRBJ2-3	CASSRAGAADTQYF	TGTGCCAGTAGTCGAGCGGGAGCGGCAGATACGCAGTATTTT
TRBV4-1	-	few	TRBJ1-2	CASSHRAGSPFNYGYTF	TGCGCCAGCAGCCATCGGGCGGGTAGCCCTTTTAACTATGGCTACACCTTC
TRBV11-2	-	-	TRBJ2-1	CASSPHNKAGGQFF	TGTGCCAGCAGCCCCCATAATAAAGCGGGCGGACAGTTCTTC
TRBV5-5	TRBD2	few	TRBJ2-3	CASSPELGSGSGGTQYF	TGTGCCAGCAGCCCGGAGTTGGGTAGCGGGAGCGGTGGTACGCAGTATTTT
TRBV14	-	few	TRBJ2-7	CASSQLRGSGSYEQYF	TGTGCCAGCAGCCAACTACGGGGTTCCGGGTCCTACGAGCAGTACTTC
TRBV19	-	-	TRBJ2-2	CASSGRNTGELFF	TGTGCCAGTAGTGGGCGGAATACCGGGGAGCTGTTTTTT
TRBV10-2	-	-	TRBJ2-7	CASSATLSYEQYF	TGCGCCAGCAGTGCCACCCTCTCCTACGAGCAGTACTTC
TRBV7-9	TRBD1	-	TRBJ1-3	CASSLYGQGIGNTIYF	TGTGCCAGCAGCTTATACGGACAGGGTATCGGAAACACCATATATTTT
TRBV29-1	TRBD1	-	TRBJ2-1	CSVEGDRGSYEQFF	TGCAGCGTTGAGGGGGACAGGGGAAGCTATGAGCAGTTCTTC
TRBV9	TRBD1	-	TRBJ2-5	CASSVGQGRGETQYF	TGTGCCAGCAGCGTTGGACAGGGAAGGGGAGAGACCCAGTACTTC
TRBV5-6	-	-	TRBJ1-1	CASSRNTEAFF	TGTGCCAGCAGCCGGAACACTGAAGCTTTCTTT
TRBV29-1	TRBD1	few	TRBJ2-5	CSVARTGQLQETQYF	TGCAGCGTTGCCCGGACGGGACAGCTCCAAGAGACCCAGTACTTC
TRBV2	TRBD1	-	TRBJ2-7	CASSKAGTEDF	TGTGCCAGCAGCAAAGCCGGGACAGAGGACTTC
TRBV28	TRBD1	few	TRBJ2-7	CASIGTGAPYEQYF	TGTGCCAGCATTGGGACAGGGGCGCCCTACGAGCAGTACTTC
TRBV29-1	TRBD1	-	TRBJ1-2	CSVEATGVYGYTF	TGCAGCGTTGAAGCAACAGGGGTCTATGGCTACACCTTC
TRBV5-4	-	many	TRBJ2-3	CASSQSTDTQYF	TGTGCCAGCAGCCAGTCCACAGATACGCAGTATTTT
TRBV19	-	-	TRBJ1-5	CASSIRAGTPNQPQHF	TGTGCCAGTAGTATACGCGCCGGGACACCTAATCAGCCCCAGCATTTT
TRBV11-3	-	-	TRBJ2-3	CASSRRAQGDTQYF	TGTGCCAGCAGTCGACGGGCCCAGGGAGATACGCAGTATTTT
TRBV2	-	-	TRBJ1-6	CARQKNNSPLHF	TGTGCAAGACAGAAGAACAATTCACCCCTCCACTTT
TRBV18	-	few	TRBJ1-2	CASSPTLGGYTF	TGTGCCAGCTCACCCACCTTGGGTGGCTACACCTTC
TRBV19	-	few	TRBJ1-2	CASSMPPENYGYTF	TGTGCCAGTAGTATGCCGCCGGAGAACTATGGCTACACCTTC
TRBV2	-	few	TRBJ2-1	CALRGRLTYNEQFF	TGTGCCCTCAGGGGTAGACTAACCTACAATGAGCAGTTCTTC
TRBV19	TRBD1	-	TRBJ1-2	CASSMGRGFGYTF	TGTGCCAGTAGTATGGGCAGGGGGTTTGGCTACACCTTC
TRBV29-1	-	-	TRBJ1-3	CSVEDGGGNTIYF	TGCAGCGTTGAAGATGGGGGGGGAAACACCATATATTTT
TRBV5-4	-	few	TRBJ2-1	CASSLALVGDYNEQFF	TGTGCCAGCAGCTTGGCATTGGTGGGAGACTACAATGAGCAGTTCTTC
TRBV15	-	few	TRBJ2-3	CATREGTTDTQYF	TGTGCCACCAGGGAGGGTACGACAGATACGCAGTATTTT
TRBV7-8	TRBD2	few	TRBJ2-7	CASSPGGVLPGSEQYF	TGTGCCAGCAGCCCTGGGGGGGTCCTGCCCGGGAGCGAGCAGTACTTC
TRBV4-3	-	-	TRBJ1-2	CASSQDLPPYGYTF	TGCGCCAGCAGCCAAGATTTGCCGCCCTATGGCTACACCTTC
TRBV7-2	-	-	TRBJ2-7	CASSLSGSLGTEQYF	TGTGCCAGCAGCTTAAGCGGCTCCTTGGGAACCGAGCAGTACTTC
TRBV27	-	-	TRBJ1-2	CASKADGTLNYGYTF	TGTGCCAGCAAGGCTGACGGAACTCTCAACTATGGCTACACCTTC
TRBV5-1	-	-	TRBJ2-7	CASSLGRFGSRFEQYF	TGCGCCAGCAGCTTGGGGAGGTTCGGGAGTCGTTTCGAGCAGTACTTC
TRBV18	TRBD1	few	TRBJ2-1	CASSRISQGERNEQFF	TGTGCCAGCTCACGAATCAGTCAGGGGGAGAGAAATGAGCAGTTCTTC
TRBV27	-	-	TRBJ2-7	CASSNRRIQEQYF	TGTGCCAGCAGCAACCGCCGAATTCAGGAGCAGTACTTC
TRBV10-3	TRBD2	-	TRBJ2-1	CAISLGGSYNEQFF	TGTGCCATCAGTCTGGGGGGGTCTTACAATGAGCAGTTCTTC
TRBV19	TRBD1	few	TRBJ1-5	CASSLQGGNQPQHF	TGTGCCAGTAGTTTGCAGGGGGGCAATCAGCCCCAGCATTTT
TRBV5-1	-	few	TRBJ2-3	CASSMGTGEDTQYF	TGCGCCAGCAGCATGGGGACGGGCGAGGATACGCAGTATTTT
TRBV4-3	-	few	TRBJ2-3	CASSRDVASDTQYF	TGCGCCAGCAGCCGAGACGTGGCATCAGATACGCAGTATTTT
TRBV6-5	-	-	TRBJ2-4	CASSRTVKNIQYF	TGTGCCAGCAGTAGGACAGTGAAAAACATTCAGTACTTC